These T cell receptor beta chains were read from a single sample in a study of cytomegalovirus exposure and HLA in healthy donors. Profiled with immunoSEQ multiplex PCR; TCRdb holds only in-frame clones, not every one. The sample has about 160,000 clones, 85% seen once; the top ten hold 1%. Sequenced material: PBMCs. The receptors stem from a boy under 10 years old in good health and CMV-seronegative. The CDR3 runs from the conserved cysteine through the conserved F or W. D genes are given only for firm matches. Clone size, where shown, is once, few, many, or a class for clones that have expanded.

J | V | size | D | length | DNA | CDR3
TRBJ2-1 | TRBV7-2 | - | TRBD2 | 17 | TGTGCCAGCAGCTTAAATCTTCGGGGGGGCCATACGAATGAGCAGTTCTTC | CASSLNLRGGHTNEQFF
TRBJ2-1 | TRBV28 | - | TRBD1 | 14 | TGTGCCAGCAGTGGACAGGGGAGAGGCGATGAGCAGTTCTTC | CASSGQGRGDEQFF
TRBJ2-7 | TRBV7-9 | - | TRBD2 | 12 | TGTGCCAGCAGCGCGGGGGGTACCGAGCAGTACTTC | CASSAGGTEQYF
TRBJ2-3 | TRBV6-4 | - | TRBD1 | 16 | TGTGCCAGCAGTGATTGCGACAGGGGCAGAACAGATACGCAGTATTTT | CASSDCDRGRTDTQYF
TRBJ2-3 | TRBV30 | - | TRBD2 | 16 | TGTGCCTGGAGAAGGCCTACTAGCGGGCACACAGATACGCAGTATTTT | CAWRRPTSGHTDTQYF
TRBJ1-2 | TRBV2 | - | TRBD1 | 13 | TGTGCCAGCACCCTAGACAGGGGGTCTGGCTACACCTTC | CASTLDRGSGYTF
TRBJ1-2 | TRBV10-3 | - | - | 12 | TGTGCCATCAGTGAACCGGGGTCTGGCTACACCTTC | CAISEPGSGYTF
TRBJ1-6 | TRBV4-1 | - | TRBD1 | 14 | TGCGCCAGCAGCCTAGACAGGGTTAGTTCACCCCTCCACTTT | CASSLDRVSSPLHF
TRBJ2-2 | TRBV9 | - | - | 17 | TGTGCCAGCAGCGTAGCGTGGCCGGGAGATTACACCGGGGAGCTGTTTTTT | CASSVAWPGDYTGELFF
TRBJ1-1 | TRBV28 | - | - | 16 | TGTGCCAGCAGGCCTCCTGGGCTTCCTCTGAACACTGAAGCTTTCTTT | CASRPPGLPLNTEAFF
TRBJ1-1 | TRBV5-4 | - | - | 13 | TGTGCCAGCAGCTTGGAGGGGCAGCGTCAAGCTTTCTTT | CASSLEGQRQAFF
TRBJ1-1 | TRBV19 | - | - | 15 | TGTGCCAGTAGTCGGCACAGGGACATGAACACTGAAGCTTTCTTT | CASSRHRDMNTEAFF
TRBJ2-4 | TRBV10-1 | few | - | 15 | TGCGCCGTGTACCACAGGAAAACGGCCAAAAACATTCAGTACTTC | CAVYHRKTAKNIQYF
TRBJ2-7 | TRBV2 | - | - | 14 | TGTGCCAGCAGTGAAGCGCACGGGGTGGACGAGCAGTACTTC | CASSEAHGVDEQYF
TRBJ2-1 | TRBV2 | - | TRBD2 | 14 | TGTGCCAGCATTGGGACTAGCGGGAGTCAGGAGCAGTTCTTC | CASIGTSGSQEQFF
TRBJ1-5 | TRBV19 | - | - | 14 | TGTGCCAGTAGTATATCCGGGAGCAATCAGCCCCAGCATTTT | CASSISGSNQPQHF
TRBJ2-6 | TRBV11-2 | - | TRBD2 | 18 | TGTGCCAGCAGCTTAGACTCGGCGGGGGGGCCGGGGGCCAACGTCCTGACTTTC | CASSLDSAGGPGANVLTF
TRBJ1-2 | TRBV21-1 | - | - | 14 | TGTGCCAGCAGCCTTAGACAGGGCCGCTATGGCTACACCTTC | CASSLRQGRYGYTF
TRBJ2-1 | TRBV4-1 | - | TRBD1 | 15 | TGCGCCAGCAGGCCCACAGGGGGCAAGGGGAATGAGCAGTTCTTC | CASRPTGGKGNEQFF
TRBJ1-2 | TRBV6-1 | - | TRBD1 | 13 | TGTGCCAGCAGTTCCGACAGGGGAGGTGGCTACACCTTC | CASSSDRGGGYTF
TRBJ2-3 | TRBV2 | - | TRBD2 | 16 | TGTGCCAGCAGTGACCTAGCGGGCGTTAACACAGATACGCAGTATTTT | CASSDLAGVNTDTQYF
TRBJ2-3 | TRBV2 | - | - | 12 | TGTGCCAGCAGTGTCAACAGTGATACGCAGTATTTT | CASSVNSDTQYF
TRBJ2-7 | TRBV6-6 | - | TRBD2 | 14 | TGTGCCAGCAGCAAGACTAGCGGAACCTACGAGCAGTACTTC | CASSKTSGTYEQYF
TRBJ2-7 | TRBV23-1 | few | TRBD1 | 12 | TGCGCCATCGACAGGGGCTCCTACGAGCAGTACTTC | CAIDRGSYEQYF
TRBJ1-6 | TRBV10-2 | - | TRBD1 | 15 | TGCGCCAGCAGGGACAGGTCGTCGGGAGATTCACCCCTCCACTTT | CASRDRSSGDSPLHF
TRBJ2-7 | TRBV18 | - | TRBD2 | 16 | TGTGCCAGCTCACCCCTGACTAGCGTAAGCTCCTACGAGCAGTACTTC | CASSPLTSVSSYEQYF
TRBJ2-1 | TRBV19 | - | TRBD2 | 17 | TGTGCCAGTAGTGCCAGACTAGCCAAACTTTCCTACAATGAGCAGTTCTTC | CASSARLAKLSYNEQFF
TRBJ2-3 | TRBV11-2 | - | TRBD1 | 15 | TGTGCCAGCAGCCAAGGACAGGGGGGCACAGATACGCAGTATTTT | CASSQGQGGTDTQYF
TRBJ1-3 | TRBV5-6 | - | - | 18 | TGTGCCAGCAGCTCTGGGAGGGGACCGCAGAGCTCTGGAAACACCATATATTTT | CASSSGRGPQSSGNTIYF
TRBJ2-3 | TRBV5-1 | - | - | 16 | TGCGCCAGCAGCTTGGTTTCCACGGGGGTAGGGGATACGCAGTATTTT | CASSLVSTGVGDTQYF
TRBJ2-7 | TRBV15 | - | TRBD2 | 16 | TGTGCCACCAGCAGAGATCTAGCGGGATTCTCCTACGAGCAGTACTTC | CATSRDLAGFSYEQYF
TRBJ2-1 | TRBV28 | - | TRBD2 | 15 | TGTGCCAGCAGCCTCACTAGCGGGGCAAACAATGAGCAGTTCTTC | CASSLTSGANNEQFF
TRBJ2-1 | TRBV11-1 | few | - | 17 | TGTGCCAGCAGCTTAGATGTGGGGGACAATGGTTACAATGAGCAGTTCTTC | CASSLDVGDNGYNEQFF
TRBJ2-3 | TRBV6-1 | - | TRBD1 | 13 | TGTGCCGGAAGGACAGGATTCTCAGATACGCAGTATTTT | CAGRTGFSDTQYF
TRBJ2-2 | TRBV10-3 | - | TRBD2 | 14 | TGTGCCACGTCGACTAGCCCTTTCACCGGGGAGCTGTTTTTT | CATSTSPFTGELFF
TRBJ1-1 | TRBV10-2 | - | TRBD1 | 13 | TGCGCCATTCAGGACAGGGTCGTCACTGAAGCTTTCTTT | CAIQDRVVTEAFF
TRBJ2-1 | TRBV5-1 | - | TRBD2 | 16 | TGCGCCAGCAGCTTTGCACGCGGGAGGCCCGACCAAGAGCAGTTCTTC | CASSFARGRPDQEQFF
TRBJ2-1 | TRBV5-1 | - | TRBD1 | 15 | TGCGCCAGCAGCTCCGGGACAGGGAGAAAGAATGAGCAGTTCTTC | CASSSGTGRKNEQFF
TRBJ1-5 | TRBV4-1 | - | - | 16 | TGCGCCAGCAGCCAAGAATTTGGCACAGGGTCGACGCCCCAGCATTTT | CASSQEFGTGSTPQHF
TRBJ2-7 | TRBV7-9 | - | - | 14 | TGTGCCAGCAGCTCACTGGGGCGGGATTACGAGCAGTACTTC | CASSSLGRDYEQYF
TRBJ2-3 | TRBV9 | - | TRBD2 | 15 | TGTGCCAGCAGCGTAGCGGGGGGGCCCCCAGATACGCAGTATTTT | CASSVAGGPPDTQYF
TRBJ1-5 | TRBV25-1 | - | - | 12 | TGTGCCAGCAGAAAGGGGGACCAGCCCCAGCATTTT | CASRKGDQPQHF
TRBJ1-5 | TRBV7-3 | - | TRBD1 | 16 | TGTGCCAGCAGCTTTTCCGGGACAGGGGACAATCAGCCCCAGCATTTT | CASSFSGTGDNQPQHF
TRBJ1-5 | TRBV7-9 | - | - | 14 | TGTGCCAGCAGCTCCCCGGGGGGAAATCAGCCCCAACATTTT | CASSSPGGNQPQHF
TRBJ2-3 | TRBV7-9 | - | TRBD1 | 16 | TGTGCCAGCAGCGGATGGGACAGGGGAGGGACAGATACGCAGTATTTT | CASSGWDRGGTDTQYF
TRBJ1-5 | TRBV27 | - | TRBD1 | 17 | TGTGCCAGCAGTTCCCAGCGGACAGGGGGTAGCAATCAGCCCCAGCATTTT | CASSSQRTGGSNQPQHF